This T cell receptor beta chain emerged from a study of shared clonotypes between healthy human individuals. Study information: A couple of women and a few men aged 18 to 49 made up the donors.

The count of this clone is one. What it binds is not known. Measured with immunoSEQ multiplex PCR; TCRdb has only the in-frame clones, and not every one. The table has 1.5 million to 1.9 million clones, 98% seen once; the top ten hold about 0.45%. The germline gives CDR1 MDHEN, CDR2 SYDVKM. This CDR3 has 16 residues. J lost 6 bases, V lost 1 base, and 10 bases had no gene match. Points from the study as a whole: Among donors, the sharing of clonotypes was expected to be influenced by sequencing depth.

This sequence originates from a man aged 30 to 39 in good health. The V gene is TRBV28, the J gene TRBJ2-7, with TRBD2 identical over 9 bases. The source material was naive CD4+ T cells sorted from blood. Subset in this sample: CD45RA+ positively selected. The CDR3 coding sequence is TGTGCCAGCAGTTTATTCTTGGCGGGAGGGCCGGGCGAGCAGTACTTC. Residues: CASSLFLAGGPGEQYF. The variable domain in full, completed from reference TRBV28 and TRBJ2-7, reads DVKVTQSSRYLVKRTGEKVFLECVQDMDHENMFWYRQDPGLGLRLIYFSYDVKMKEKGDIPEGYSVSREKKERFSLILESASTNQTSMYLCASSLFLAGGPGEQYFGPGTRLTVT.